The 20 T cell receptor beta chains in this list originate from one sample, sequenced in a study of blood T cell repertoires in COVID-19. The repertoire was sequenced with immunoSEQ multiplex PCR; TCRdb's copy has only in-frame clones and lacks some. The sample holds a few hundred thousand clones, about three quarters seen once. Source material: peripheral blood. These receptors were taken from a woman older than 75 with acute or convalescent COVID-19.

This clone was counted a single time. The chain uses TRBV12-5 and TRBJ2-2; 9 nucleotides match TRBD1. Germline V gene lookup returns CDR1 LGHNT and CDR2 FRNRAP. J was trimmed by 0 bases and V by 5 bases; bases with no gene match: 4. The CDR3 spans 16 residues. CDR3 DNA sequence: TGTGCTAGTGGTATGGGACAGGGAGCGAACACCGGGGAGCTGTTTTTT. It is translated as CASGMGQGANTGELFF.

There are a few counts of this clone. The rearrangement uses TRBV5-1 and TRBJ1-1; D is perhaps TRBD1 (6 bases). The CDR3 contains 15 residues. Germline V gives CDR1 SGHRS, CDR2 YFSETQ. V was cut by 3 bases and J by 4 bases, with 16 bases left in between. The CDR3 coding sequence is TGCGCCAGCAGCTCGAATCCAGGGGTGAGCACTGAAGCTTTCTTT. Translation gives CASSSNPGVSTEAFF.

The chain has TRBV4-1 and TRBJ1-6, with D perhaps TRBD1 (5 bases). Trimming cost V 1 base and J 10 bases, with 20 bases left between them. This CDR3 is built from 17 residues. Looked up from germline, CDR1 is MGHRA and CDR2 is YSYEKL. CDR3 protein: CASSQVDIRALGSPLHF. In DNA, the CDR3 is TGCGCCAGCAGCCAAGTGGATATCAGGGCTTTAGGATCACCCCTCCACTTT.

J is TRBJ2-7 and V is TRBV27; TRBD1 aligns across 9 bases. Germline CDR1 reads MNHEY; CDR2 reads SMNVEV (reference sequence). The V segment lost 3 bases and the J segment 3 bases; nucleotides outside the gene matches: 12. The CDR3 runs to 17 residues. The CDR3 sequence is CASSFLRGTGSLYEQYF. The CDR3 coding sequence is TGTGCCAGCAGTTTCCTGCGAGGGACAGGGTCCCTCTACGAGCAGTACTTC.

V and J are TRBV6-1 and TRBJ2-5; the D gene is possibly TRBD1 (6 bases). This CDR3 has 14 amino acids. V was pared by 3 bases and J by 5 bases, with 13 bases between. Per the germline V gene, CDR1 is MNHNS and CDR2 is SASEGT. The CDR3: CASSEVQGWETQYF. The CDR3 bases are TGTGCCAGCAGTGAGGTCCAGGGGTGGGAGACCCAGTACTTC.

This chain connects TRBV29-1 to TRBJ2-6, with D unresolved. V shed 6 bases and J shed 1 base, with 4 bases lying between them. The CDR3 loop spans 12 amino acids. Looked up from germline, CDR1 is SQVTM and CDR2 is ANQGSEA. The CDR3 coding sequence is TGCAGCGTCCCATCTGGGGCCAACGTCCTGACTTTC. It yields the protein CSVPSGANVLTF.

J is TRBJ2-1 and V is TRBV5-1; the match to TRBD1 covers 7 bases. CDR3 length: 15 amino acids. Germline CDR1 and CDR2: SGHRS and YFSETQ. V shed 0 bases, J shed 9 bases, and the junction held 9 bases outside the gene matches. The CDR3 region is CASSLGTQGSGEQFF. In DNA, the CDR3 is TGCGCCAGCAGCTTGGGGACACAGGGGTCTGGTGAGCAGTTCTTC.

The genes are TRBV5-1 and TRBJ2-2; perhaps TRBD2 as D (6 bases). The CDR3 covers 12 residues. Trimming removed 8 bases at V and 9 bases at J, with 14 bases between. Germline assignment: CDR1 SGHRS and CDR2 YFSETQ. For the CDR3, the DNA is TGCGCCAGTCATAGCGGCCTGCGGGAGCTGTTTTTT. As protein: CASHSGLRELFF.

V and J are TRBV3-1 (or the pseudogene TRBV3-2) and TRBJ2-4, with 7 bases identical to TRBD2. Germline values: CDR1 LGHDT, CDR2 YNNKEL (reference sequence). The CDR3 loop spans 15 amino acids. Germline trimming cut 4 bases from V and 8 bases from J; bases unmatched to any gene: 11. CDR3: CASSLRLAANDIQYF. CDR3 coding DNA: TGTGCCAGCAGCCTCCGACTAGCAGCGAACGACATTCAGTACTTC.

The V gene is TRBV6-2 or TRBV6-3, the J gene TRBJ2-2; 9 nucleotides match TRBD2. Trimming took 5 bases from V and 6 from J; bases not matched to a gene: 1. The CDR3 sequence is 13 residues long. The germline V gene has CDR1 MNHEY and CDR2 SVGEGT. Here the CDR3 DNA reads TGTGCCAGCAGTCGACTAGCGGCCGGGGAGCTGTTTTTT. Translated: CASSRLAAGELFF.

This clone has just a few counts. The V gene is TRBV5-6, the J gene TRBJ2-2; 9 nucleotides agree with TRBD1. This CDR3 region has 17 residues. Germline V gene lookup returns CDR1 SGHDT and CDR2 YYEEEE. V lost 4 bases to trimming and J lost 2 bases; unmatched junction nucleotides: 9. The CDR3 DNA sequence: TGTGCCAGCAGCATATTAGGGACAGGGATAAACACCGGGGAGCTGTTTTTT. It encodes CASSILGTGINTGELFF.

The rearrangement links TRBV28 to TRBJ1-1; TRBD1 is a possible D gene (5 bases). Germline V gene sequence: CDR1 MDHEN, CDR2 SYDVKM. The CDR3 consists of 15 residues. Trimming left V 2 bases short and J 5 bases short, with 15 bases between. The DNA for the CDR3 is TGTGCCAGCAGTTTAGGGGCCAGGAGGGTTACTGAAGCTTTCTTT. Translated: CASSLGARRVTEAFF. The full variable domain, its missing parts supplied by reference TRBV28 and TRBJ1-1, is DVKVTQSSRYLVKRTGEKVFLECVQDMDHENMFWYRQDPGLGLRLIYFSYDVKMKEKGDIPEGYSVSREKKERFSLILESASTNQTSMYLCASSLGARRVTEAFFGQGTRLTVV.

Here the CDR3 reads CASSKAGTENGYTF. The DNA for the CDR3 is TGTGCCAGTAGTAAGGCCGGGACAGAAAATGGCTACACCTTC. The chain links TRBV19 to TRBJ1-2; 7 nucleotides line up with TRBD1. The CDR3 runs to 14 residues. The germline V gene has CDR1 LNHDA and CDR2 SQIVND (reference sequence). After removal of 4 bases from V and 6 bases from J, the junction contained 8 bases not matched to a gene. The variable domain in full, completed from reference TRBV19 and TRBJ1-2, reads DGGITQSPKYLFRKEGQNVTLSCEQNLNHDAMYWYRQDPGQGLRLIYYSQIVNDFQKGDIAEGYSVSREKKESFPLTVTSAQKNPTAFYLCASSKAGTENGYTFGSGTRLTVV.

The chain joins TRBV6-5 to TRBJ2-3; the match to TRBD2 covers 8 bases. V trimming: 0 bases; J trimming: 4 bases; junction bases outside the gene matches: 3. The CDR3 has 15 amino acids. Germline V gives CDR1 MNHEY, CDR2 SVGAGI. In DNA form, the CDR3 reads TGTGCCAGCAGTTACTCCGGGAGGGTTGCAGATACGCAGTATTTT. Translating it yields CASSYSGRVADTQYF.

The J gene is TRBJ1-4, the V gene TRBV29-1; perhaps TRBD1 as D (5 bases). CDR3 size: 10 residues. The V gene's germline CDR1 is SQVTM and CDR2 ANQGSEA. V was trimmed by 7 bases and J by 7 bases, leaving 7 bases between them. The CDR3 nucleotides are TGCAGCGCTGGGGCTGAAAAACTGTTTTTT. Translation gives CSAGAEKLFF.

This sequence joins TRBV12-3 or TRBV12-4 and TRBJ2-5; perhaps TRBD1 as D (6 bases). V gave up 5 bases and J gave up 5 bases, with 9 bases separating them. This CDR3 has 12 amino acids. The CDR3, as DNA: TGTGCCAGCAGTCATAGGGGGGAGACCCAGTACTTC. Translated: CASSHRGETQYF.

The gene calls are TRBV6-6 and TRBJ2-1, with TRBD1 matching over 11 bases. The junction had 8 bases not matched to a gene; V was cut back by 7 bases and J by 6 bases. The CDR3 totals 15 residues. Germline loops: CDR1 MNHNY, CDR2 SVGAGI (reference sequence). The CDR3 spells CASNEPGQGGNEQFF. CDR3 DNA: TGTGCCAGCAACGAACCGGGACAGGGGGGCAATGAGCAGTTCTTC.

The genes are TRBV18 and TRBJ2-1; D is ambiguous. The V end lost 6 bases, the J end lost 1 base, and 10 bases lay between the germline ends. Germline values: CDR1 KGHSH, CDR2 LQKENI. This CDR3 has 14 residues. The CDR3 coding sequence is TGTGCCAGCTCGTCTAGTAGGTCCTACAATGAGCAGTTCTTC. It translates to CASSSSRSYNEQFF.

The chain is built from TRBV2 and TRBJ2-7; 9 bases line up with TRBD1. The CDR3 length is 17 residues. Germline CDR1 is SNHLY and CDR2 is FYNNEI. Trimming at V came to 4 bases and at J to 2 bases, leaving 12 bases not matched to a gene. DNA for the CDR3: TGTGCCAGCAGTGTGGGAAACCCGGGACAGGGACCCTACGAGCAGTACTTC. This encodes CASSVGNPGQGPYEQYF.

The chain couples TRBV7-9 to TRBJ2-7, with 15 bases lining up with TRBD2. Looked up from germline, CDR1 is SEHNR and CDR2 is FQNEAQ (reference sequence). The CDR3 length is 18 residues. Losses at the gene ends were 5 bases for V and 2 bases for J; bases not matched to a gene: 10. In nucleotides, the CDR3 is TGTGCCAGCAGCCCCTCGGTCGGACTAGCGGGGGGGGCCTACGAGCAGTACTTC. It is translated as CASSPSVGLAGGAYEQYF.